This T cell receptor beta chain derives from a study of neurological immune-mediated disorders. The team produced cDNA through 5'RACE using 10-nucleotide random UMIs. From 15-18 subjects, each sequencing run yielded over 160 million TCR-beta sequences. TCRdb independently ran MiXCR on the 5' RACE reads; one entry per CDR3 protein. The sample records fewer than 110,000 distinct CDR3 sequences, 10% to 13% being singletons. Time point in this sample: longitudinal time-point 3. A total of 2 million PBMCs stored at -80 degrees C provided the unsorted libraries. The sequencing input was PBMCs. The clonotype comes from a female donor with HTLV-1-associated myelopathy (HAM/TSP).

The CDR3 coding sequence is TGTGCCAGCAGGACTAGCGGGAGCACAGATACGCAGTATTTT. It yields the protein CASRTSGSTDTQYF. The chain recombines TRBV6-1 with TRBJ2-3; 10 nucleotides match TRBD2. The CDR3 runs to 14 residues. With V trimmed by 6 bases and J by 0 bases, 0 bases remained unmatched. The V gene's germline CDR1 is MNHNS and CDR2 SASEGT.